This T cell receptor (beta chain) was observed in a study of T cell changes during pregnancy in multiple sclerosis. The ends lost 4 bases at V and 5 bases at J; junction bases unmatched: 11. The germline gives CDR1 LNHDA, CDR2 SQIVND (reference sequence). The CDR3 runs to 16 residues. Method: immunoSEQ multiplex PCR; TCRdb's copy keeps in-frame clones and lacks some. Of approximately 59,000 clones in the sample, roughly 89% are singletons; the top ten hold approximately 1.3%. The TCR was taken from a female donor in good health, enrolled as a control in a pregnancy study. Sequences were derived from peripheral blood, sampled in the third trimester of pregnancy. The chain couples TRBV19 to TRBJ1-1; TRBD1 matches 9 bases. CDR3 DNA sequence: TGTGCCAGTAGTAGGGGAAGGGACAGGGCCAGGACTGAAGCTTTCTTT. It specifies CASSRGRDRARTEAFF. Using reference TRBV19 and TRBJ1-1 for the parts outside the CDR3, the full variable domain is DGGITQSPKYLFRKEGQNVTLSCEQNLNHDAMYWYRQDPGQGLRLIYYSQIVNDFQKGDIAEGYSVSREKKESFPLTVTSAQKNPTAFYLCASSRGRDRARTEAFFGQGTRLTVV.